Presented here are 18 T cell receptor beta chains from one specimen sequenced in a study of T cell responses to AZD1222 COVID-19 vaccine. Method: immunoSEQ multiplex PCR; TCRdb's copy keeps in-frame clones and lacks some. This sample yields about 150,000 clones, of which approximately 92% are seen a single time; 6.9% belongs to the top ten. Here the sequenced sample was peripheral blood, taken on day 0 of AZD1222 vaccination. These receptors were obtained from an adult in good health.

The chain has TRBV5-1 and TRBJ1-2; no clear D. V was shortened by 4 bases and J by 3 bases, with 13 bases between the two germline ends. This CDR3 is 14 amino acids long. From germline, CDR1 is SGHRS and CDR2 YFSETQ. The CDR3 sequence is CASSLADGDYGYTF. In nucleotides, the CDR3 is TGCGCCAGCAGCCTCGCGGACGGGGACTATGGCTACACCTTC.

The chain uses TRBV7-8 and TRBJ1-6, with 7 bases that match TRBD1. This CDR3 region has 15 residues. Trimming at V came to 3 bases and at J to 5 bases, leaving 4 bases not matched to a gene. Germline V gene sequence: CDR1 SGHVS, CDR2 FQNEAQ. In DNA form, the CDR3 reads TGTGCCAGCAGCTTTGAGACAGGGCATAATTCACCCCTCCACTTT. Protein product: CASSFETGHNSPLHF.

V and J are TRBV5-1 and TRBJ2-3; 7 positions match TRBD1. This CDR3 has 17 residues. J gave up 2 bases and V 1 base, and 10 bases lay outside the gene matches. Looked up from germline, CDR1 is SGHRS and CDR2 is YFSETQ. As DNA, the CDR3 is TGCGCCAGCAGCTTGACGCCCGGGACAGCATTCACAGATACGCAGTATTTT. It yields the protein CASSLTPGTAFTDTQYF.

The chain uses TRBV19 and TRBJ1-2; 9 nucleotides match TRBD1. This CDR3 has 13 amino acids. Losses at the gene ends were 6 bases for V and 9 bases for J; bases not matched to a gene: 8. Germline CDR1 and CDR2: LNHDA and SQIVND (reference sequence). The CDR3 nucleotides read TGTGCCAGTAGGACGGGACAGGGTCGACGCTACACCTTC. This codes for CASRTGQGRRYTF.

The J gene is TRBJ2-3, the V gene TRBV4-1, with a possible D match to TRBD2 (7 bases). V lost 3 bases and J 5 bases, leaving 15 bases between the germline ends. The CDR3 sequence is 15 residues long. The germline CDR1 and CDR2 sequences are MGHRA and YSYEKL. CDR3 in DNA: TGCGCCAGCAGCCAGCTCCCGGGGGGCAGAGATACGCAGTATTTT. Protein: CASSQLPGGRDTQYF.

The chain couples TRBV5-8 to TRBJ1-2; D is possibly TRBD1 (5 bases). Trimming took 4 bases from V and 4 from J, leaving 14 bases between them. The V gene's germline CDR1 is SGHTS and CDR2 YDEGEE. CDR3 size: 14 residues. CDR3 coding DNA: TGTGCCAGCAGCATTCTCGGGGCAGGCTATGGCTACACCTTC. Translation gives CASSILGAGYGYTF.

This chain links TRBV29-1 with TRBJ2-7; 9 nucleotides match TRBD1. Trimming at V came to 7 bases and at J to 1 base, leaving 8 bases not matched to a gene. CDR3 length: 14 residues. CDR1 and CDR2 from the germline V gene are SQVTM and ANQGSEA. The DNA for the CDR3 is TGCAGCGCTCTCCGGGACAGGGCGTCCTACGAGCAGTACTTC. It codes for CSALRDRASYEQYF.

The chain is built from TRBV25-1 and TRBJ2-1; D might be TRBD2 (6 bases). V lost 0 bases to trimming and J lost 6 bases, with 12 bases between them. In germline, CDR1 is MGHDK, CDR2 SYGVNS. There are 15 residues in the CDR3. For the CDR3, the DNA is TGTGCCAGCAGTGAATATCGCGGAGGGGCCAATGAGCAGTTCTTC. Translation: CASSEYRGGANEQFF.

This clone appeared once. The chain is built from TRBV5-5 and TRBJ2-7, with D tentatively TRBD1 (6 bases). Germline-derived CDR1 and CDR2 are SGHKS and YYEKEE (reference sequence). Deletions cut 2 bases from V and 4 bases from J, with 19 bases between. The CDR3 is 16 amino acids. The CDR3 region is CASSFRPQGAAYEQYF. The CDR3 DNA reads TGTGCCAGCAGCTTTCGCCCACAGGGTGCTGCTTACGAGCAGTACTTC.

The chain is built from TRBV7-3 and TRBJ2-2; TRBD2 matches at 13 bases. The CDR3 loop spans 16 amino acids. The V gene end was trimmed by 5 bases and the J gene end by 5 bases; junction bases not matched to a gene: 5. Germline V CDR1 and CDR2: SGHTA, FQGTGA. CDR3: CASSLGLAGVTGELFF. The CDR3 nucleotides are TGTGCCAGCAGCCTAGGACTAGCGGGGGTAACCGGGGAGCTGTTTTTT.

The table lists this clone with a few counts. V is TRBV28 and J is TRBJ2-7; D is perhaps TRBD2 (5 bases). V lost 1 base to trimming and J lost 8 bases, with 15 bases between them. The CDR3 length is 14 residues. In germline, CDR1 is MDHEN, CDR2 SYDVKM. The CDR3 protein is CASSLSAGQQKQYF. The CDR3 nucleotides are TGTGCCAGCAGTTTATCTGCGGGCCAACAGAAGCAGTACTTC.

The chain employs TRBV14 and TRBJ1-2, with D hard to call. With 0 bases removed from V and 5 bases from J, the gap between germline ends came to 22 bases. The CDR3 is 18 residues long. The V gene's germline CDR1 is SGHDN and CDR2 FVKESK. The CDR3 DNA sequence: TGTGCCAGCAGCCAAGATGGCCCTCCGAGACTTACCGATTATGGCTACACCTTC. Its translation is CASSQDGPPRLTDYGYTF. The full variable domain, with the rest looked up from reference TRBV14 and TRBJ1-2, is EAGVTQFPSHSVIEKGQTVTLRCDPISGHDNLYWYRRVMGKEIKFLLHFVKESKQDESGMPNNRFLAERTGGTYSTLKVQPAELEDSGVYFCASSQDGPPRLTDYGYTFGSGTRLTVV.

This clone has more than one count but fewer than ten. The V and J genes are TRBV9 and TRBJ1-1, with D unresolved. Germline V gene lookup returns CDR1 SGDLS and CDR2 YYNGEE. The V end lost 0 bases, the J end lost 5 bases, and 8 bases lay between the germline ends. CDR3 length: 13 residues. Here the CDR3 DNA reads TGTGCCAGCAGCGTAGAGGTGGGGACTGAAGCTTTCTTT. This encodes CASSVEVGTEAFF.

The V call is TRBV6-4, the J call TRBJ1-5; no clear D. V was cut by 2 bases and J by 6 bases, with 11 bases left in between. The CDR3 loop spans 14 amino acids. Germline lookup yields CDR1 MRHNA and CDR2 SNTAGT. CDR3 sequence (DNA): TGTGCCAGCAGTGACGCGTATTGGCCTCAGCCCCAGCATTTT. Protein product: CASSDAYWPQPQHF.

This rearrangement joins TRBV5-1 to TRBJ2-2, with D possibly TRBD1 on 5 matching bases. There are 15 residues in the CDR3. V was shortened by 1 base and J by 7 bases, with 14 bases between the two germline ends. Per the germline V gene, CDR1 is SGHRS and CDR2 is YFSETQ. The CDR3 DNA is TGCGCCAGCAGCTTGCCCAGGGCTTTAATCGGGGAGCTGTTTTTT. Translating it yields CASSLPRALIGELFF.

The chain joins TRBV19 to TRBJ1-5; a possible D gene is TRBD1 (5 bases). V was pared by 5 bases and J by 5 bases, with 28 bases between. Germline V CDR1 and CDR2: LNHDA, SQIVND (reference sequence). The CDR3 consists of 19 residues. The CDR3 loop is CASSLYSLEGQGGDQPQHF. CDR3 coding DNA: TGTGCCAGTAGTTTATACTCCTTGGAAGGGCAGGGTGGAGATCAGCCCCAGCATTTT.

Turning to this clone: At the DNA level, this CDR3 is encoded by other sequences in the same sample as well. The CDR3 loop is CASSYGGYNEQFF. CDR3 nucleotides: TGTGCCAGCAGTTACGGCGGCTACAATGAGCAGTTCTTC. The chain uses TRBV6-2 or TRBV6-3 and TRBJ2-1; D remains ambiguous. V lost 2 bases and J lost 3, with 5 bases in between. This CDR3 has 13 amino acids. Germline V lookup: CDR1 MNHEY, CDR2 SVGEGT.

This chain joins TRBV11-2 and TRBJ2-2, with D hard to call. The CDR3 runs 14 residues. Germline V gene data show CDR1 as SGHAT and CDR2 as FQNNGV. Trimming took off 5 bases at V and 2 bases at J, with 9 bases between the two ends. CDR3 nucleotide sequence: TGTGCCAGCAGCATGCAGAGAAACACCGGGGAGCTGTTTTTT. It codes for CASSMQRNTGELFF.